A selection of T cell receptor beta chains follows, all from one sample in a study of response to subunit inactivated influenza vaccine. Using its own MiXCR run on the RT-PCR reads, TCRdb lists one record per CDR3 protein. The sample holds 290,000 or so distinct CDR3 sequences; 22% are singletons and the top ten take over 9%. Sequencing was performed on PBMCs from blood, taken about 20 months after vaccination. These receptors were obtained from a man aged 50 to 69 who received an inactivated influenza vaccine. Both conserved end residues are part of each CDR3. The D gene is left open where the match is weak. The size entry is marked missing in some rows and otherwise reads once, few, many or a size class.

v_call: TRBV29-1; j_call: TRBJ2-6; clone_size: NA; d_call: TRBD1; cdr3_length: 15; cdr3_nt: TGCAGCGTTGGATTACAGGGGATTGGGGCCAACGTCCTGACTTTC; cdr3_aa: CSVGLQGIGANVLTF
v_call: TRBV11-2; j_call: TRBJ2-3; clone_size: NA; d_call: NA; cdr3_length: 15; cdr3_nt: TGTGCCAGCAGCTTAGATCTGTGGGCAGTTTATACGCAGTATTTT; cdr3_aa: CASSLDLWAVYTQYF
v_call: TRBV29-1; j_call: TRBJ2-7; clone_size: once; d_call: NA; cdr3_length: 13; cdr3_nt: TGCAGCGTTGGTCGTGCTAGCTCTTACGAGCAGTACTTC; cdr3_aa: CSVGRASSYEQYF
v_call: TRBV18; j_call: TRBJ1-2; clone_size: few; d_call: NA; cdr3_length: 16; cdr3_nt: TGTGCCAGCTCACCTGGTTTTAGAGGGGATGACTATGGCTACACCTTC; cdr3_aa: CASSPGFRGDDYGYTF
v_call: TRBV12-3/TRBV12-4; j_call: TRBJ1-1; clone_size: many; d_call: NA; cdr3_length: 17; cdr3_nt: TGTGCCAGCAGTCTTACAGTTAGTTGGGACATGAACACTGAAGCTTTCTTT; cdr3_aa: CASSLTVSWDMNTEAFF
v_call: TRBV6-1; j_call: TRBJ2-7; clone_size: few; d_call: NA; cdr3_length: 14; cdr3_nt: TGTGCCAGCAGTGGCGGGACTTACCAGGGAGAGCAGTACTTC; cdr3_aa: CASSGGTYQGEQYF
v_call: TRBV7-2; j_call: TRBJ2-2; clone_size: few; d_call: TRBD1; cdr3_length: 14; cdr3_nt: TGTGCCAGCAGCCCTACAGGGGCCACCGGGGAGCTGTTTTTT; cdr3_aa: CASSPTGATGELFF
v_call: TRBV12-3/TRBV12-4; j_call: TRBJ2-3; clone_size: NA; d_call: TRBD2; cdr3_length: 16; cdr3_nt: TGTGCCAGCACCCCGAGCGGGGGGGCCTCCGCAGATACGCAGTATTTT; cdr3_aa: CASTPSGGASADTQYF
v_call: TRBV7-9; j_call: TRBJ1-5; clone_size: NA; d_call: TRBD1; cdr3_length: 17; cdr3_nt: TGTGCCAGCAGCTTAGAGGCGGGACAGGGGGGCAATCAGCCCCAGCATTTT; cdr3_aa: CASSLEAGQGGNQPQHF
v_call: TRBV6-1; j_call: TRBJ1-3; clone_size: NA; d_call: TRBD1; cdr3_length: 15; cdr3_nt: TGTGCCAGCAGCCCACAGGGGGCGCGTGGAAACACCATATATTTT; cdr3_aa: CASSPQGARGNTIYF
v_call: TRBV10-3; j_call: TRBJ2-1; clone_size: NA; d_call: NA; cdr3_length: 14; cdr3_nt: TGTGCCATCAGTGAGTCCCTCTTGACAATTGAGCAGTTCTTC; cdr3_aa: CAISESLLTIEQFF
v_call: TRBV20-1; j_call: TRBJ1-5; clone_size: few; d_call: NA; cdr3_length: 14; cdr3_nt: TGCAGTGCTAGGGCAGCTTATAGCAATCAGCCCCAGCATTTT; cdr3_aa: CSARAAYSNQPQHF
v_call: TRBV6-2/TRBV6-3; j_call: TRBJ2-7; clone_size: NA; d_call: NA; cdr3_length: 13; cdr3_nt: TGTGCCAGCAGCAACAATGTCAACTACGAGCAGTACTTC; cdr3_aa: CASSNNVNYEQYF
v_call: TRBV20-1; j_call: TRBJ2-5; clone_size: NA; d_call: TRBD2; cdr3_length: 15; cdr3_nt: TGCAGTGCTAGAGGTCTAGCGGGAACCGGGGAGACCCAGTACTTC; cdr3_aa: CSARGLAGTGETQYF
v_call: TRBV9; j_call: TRBJ1-2; clone_size: NA; d_call: NA; cdr3_length: 15; cdr3_nt: TGTGCCAGCAGCGTCCTCCCCCGGGGGGTTGGCTGCTACACCTTC; cdr3_aa: CASSVLPRGVGCYTF
v_call: TRBV23-1; j_call: TRBJ2-1; clone_size: NA; d_call: NA; cdr3_length: 13; cdr3_nt: TGCGCCAGCAGCCGCCGGGGCTACAATGAGCAGTTCTTC; cdr3_aa: CASSRRGYNEQFF
v_call: TRBV10-3; j_call: TRBJ2-7; clone_size: few; d_call: NA; cdr3_length: 16; cdr3_nt: TGTGCCATCAGTGAGTCGGGTACAGTGGCCTCCTACGAGCAGTACTTC; cdr3_aa: CAISESGTVASYEQYF
v_call: TRBV7-2; j_call: TRBJ2-5; clone_size: few; d_call: TRBD2; cdr3_length: 17; cdr3_nt: TGTGCCAGCAGCTCCCAAAGGCTTAGCGGGAGGGTGCTGGCCCAGTACTTC; cdr3_aa: CASSSQRLSGRVLAQYF